This is a list of T cell receptor beta chains from one sample in a study of human T cells and chemical hapten exposure. TCRdb re-called the RACE reads with MiXCR, one entry per CDR3 protein. The sample holds about 37,000 distinct CDR3 sequences, 5.5% seen once. The sample consisted of whole blood. All receptors come from a human donor in good health. Some clones in this sample may be carry-over from other donors' samples. Each CDR3 is given with its conserved first and last residue. The D gene is left open where the match is weak. The listing skips clone size in some rows; elsewhere it reads once, few, many or a size class.

many	TRBV27	TRBJ2-3	NA	CASSLRAGRTDTQYF	TGTGCCAGCAGTTTAAGGGCGGGGCGCACAGATACGCAGTATTTT
many	TRBV20-1	TRBJ2-2	TRBD2	CSARHAGGTGELFF	TGCAGTGCTAGACACGCGGGAGGCACCGGGGAGCTGTTTTTT
few	TRBV7-2	TRBJ2-3	NA	CASSFWRGPGVTQYF	TGTGCCAGCAGCTTTTGGAGGGGGCCGGGGGTTACGCAGTATTTT
few	TRBV11-2	TRBJ2-5	NA	CASSLLVAGTGETQYF	TGTGCCAGCAGCTTACTGGTAGCAGGGACGGGAGAGACCCAGTACTTC
many	TRBV12-3/TRBV12-4	TRBJ1-2	TRBD1	CASSSGTGGAGYYGYTF	TGTGCCAGCAGTTCCGGGACAGGGGGCGCGGGGTACTATGGCTACACCTTC
NA	TRBV3-1	TRBJ1-3	TRBD1	CASSRWTGAEGNTIYF	TGTGCCAGCAGCCGCTGGACAGGGGCAGAAGGAAACACCATATATTTT
many	TRBV28	TRBJ1-1	NA	CASSRGLRTEAFF	TGTGCCAGCAGCCGCGGGTTGAGAACTGAAGCTTTCTTT
many	TRBV18	TRBJ1-6	NA	CASSAQGGDSPLHF	TGTGCCAGCTCGGCGCAGGGAGGAGATTCACCCCTCCACTTT
many	TRBV27	TRBJ2-3	NA	CASSFSSGGRTDTQYF	TGTGCCAGCAGTTTCTCTAGTGGCGGTCGCACAGATACGCAGTATTTT
many	TRBV20-1	TRBJ1-1	TRBD1	CSARLPTGSGTEAFF	TGCAGTGCTAGACTTCCGACAGGGTCGGGCACTGAAGCTTTCTTT
few	TRBV4-1	TRBJ1-3	NA	CASSQGRGRNSGNTIYF	TGCGCCAGCAGCCAAGGTCGTGGACGCAACTCTGGAAACACCATATATTTT
many	TRBV29-1	TRBJ2-3	NA	CSVDPGLTDTQYF	TGCAGCGTTGATCCGGGACTTACAGATACGCAGTATTTT
many	TRBV11-2	TRBJ2-3	TRBD2	CASSLLGGVTDTQYF	TGTGCCAGCAGCCTTCTCGGGGGGGTTACAGATACGCAGTATTTT
few	TRBV7-9	TRBJ2-7	NA	CASSLPRGGSYEQYF	TGTGCCAGCAGCTTACCCAGGGGAGGGTCCTACGAGCAGTACTTC
NA	TRBV7-8	TRBJ1-1	NA	CASSLRIMNTEAFF	TGTGCCAGCAGCTTACGGATTATGAACACTGAAGCTTTCTTT
medium-sized	TRBV20-1	TRBJ2-1	TRBD2	CSARQLAGPGDEQFF	TGCAGTGCTAGACAGCTAGCGGGGCCTGGGGATGAGCAGTTCTTC
many	TRBV6-2/TRBV6-3	TRBJ2-5	NA	CASYSSPGETQYF	TGTGCCAGCTATTCTTCGCCAGGAGAGACCCAGTACTTC
few	TRBV4-3	TRBJ2-1	NA	CASSQGLSSHNEQFF	TGCGCCAGCAGCCAGGGCCTGTCAAGTCACAATGAGCAGTTCTTC
NA	TRBV5-1	TRBJ1-1	NA	CASSPDRSAEAFF	TGCGCCAGCAGCCCTGACAGGTCGGCTGAAGCTTTCTTT
NA	TRBV28	TRBJ1-2	NA	CASSLAGQGYGYTF	TGTGCCAGCAGTCTGGCGGGGCAGGGGTATGGCTACACCTTC
medium-sized	TRBV7-2	TRBJ2-1	NA	CASSLERSSYNEQFF	TGTGCCAGCAGCTTAGAACGGAGCTCCTACAATGAGCAGTTCTTC
many	TRBV12-3/TRBV12-4	TRBJ2-2	NA	CASSKRENTGELFF	TGTGCCAGCAGTAAACGGGAGAACACCGGGGAGCTGTTTTTT
few	TRBV12-3/TRBV12-4	TRBJ2-7	TRBD2	CASSPSGGGHGISYEQYF	TGTGCCAGCAGTCCTAGCGGGGGGGGACACGGGATATCCTACGAGCAGTACTTC
few	TRBV7-2	TRBJ2-7	NA	CASSFLGAGEQYF	TGTGCCAGCAGCTTCTTAGGCGCGGGCGAGCAGTACTTC
few	TRBV6-5	TRBJ1-1	TRBD1	CASRDRSFGAFF	TGTGCCAGTCGGGACAGATCTTTTGGGGCTTTCTTT
many	TRBV12-3/TRBV12-4	TRBJ2-1	TRBD2	CASSLAGTSPYNEQFF	TGTGCCAGCAGTTTAGCCGGGACTAGTCCCTACAATGAGCAGTTCTTC
many	TRBV20-1	TRBJ2-7	TRBD2	CSASPTSGVSEQYF	TGCAGTGCTTCCCCGACTAGCGGGGTAAGCGAGCAGTACTTC
many	TRBV5-1	TRBJ2-7	TRBD1	CASSSSPGQGAYEQYF	TGCGCCAGCAGCTCATCCCCGGGACAGGGGGCCTACGAGCAGTACTTC
medium-sized	TRBV4-2	TRBJ2-7	NA	CASSQEVADSYEQYF	TGTGCCAGCAGCCAAGAGGTAGCGGACTCCTACGAGCAGTACTTC
many	TRBV30	TRBJ2-7	NA	CAWSPGTTFYEQYF	TGTGCCTGGAGTCCCGGTACTACCTTTTACGAGCAGTACTTC
few	TRBV3-1	TRBJ1-1	NA	CASSRGQLNTEAFF	TGTGCCAGCAGCCGCGGACAGCTTAACACTGAAGCTTTCTTT
many	TRBV9	TRBJ2-2	NA	CASSVRGYPANTGELFF	TGTGCCAGCAGCGTAAGGGGATACCCAGCGAACACCGGGGAGCTGTTTTTT
many	TRBV28	TRBJ2-7	NA	CASRGRGGNQKSSYEQYF	TGTGCCAGCAGAGGACGCGGCGGGAACCAAAAAAGCTCCTACGAGCAGTACTTC
many	TRBV5-1	TRBJ2-7	NA	CASSLNWGREQYF	TGCGCCAGCAGCTTGAACTGGGGGCGCGAGCAGTACTTC
NA	TRBV7-2	TRBJ2-5	NA	CVSTIVGQGSGETQYF	TGTGTCAGCACTATAGTGGGACAAGGGAGCGGAGAGACCCAGTACTTC
few	TRBV5-1	TRBJ1-2	NA	CASRSDRRLLYGYTF	TGCGCCAGCAGATCTGACAGGCGTCTTCTATATGGCTACACCTTC
many	TRBV6-5	TRBJ2-1	NA	CASSFIEGYDEQFF	TGTGCCAGCAGCTTTATCGAGGGGTACGATGAGCAGTTCTTC
many	TRBV7-8	TRBJ1-1	NA	CASSFSGNTEAFF	TGTGCCAGCAGCTTTTCGGGGAACACTGAAGCTTTCTTT
many	TRBV28	TRBJ2-3	NA	CASSLNRLGTRTDTQYF	TGTGCCAGCAGCTTAAACAGGTTGGGGACCCGCACAGATACGCAGTATTTT
many	TRBV2	TRBJ2-2	TRBD1	CASRGQGGGELFF	TGTGCCAGCAGGGGACAGGGTGGCGGGGAGCTGTTTTTT
many	TRBV6-5	TRBJ2-7	NA	CASSWSGSEQYF	TGTGCCAGCAGTTGGTCAGGGAGCGAGCAGTACTTC
many	TRBV12-3/TRBV12-4	TRBJ2-1	NA	CASSLGSGFNEQFF	TGTGCCAGCAGTTTAGGATCGGGGTTTAATGAGCAGTTCTTC
few	TRBV6-5	TRBJ1-2	NA	CASLGGDYGYTF	TGTGCCAGCCTTGGAGGGGACTATGGCTACACCTTC
many	TRBV7-8	TRBJ2-2	NA	CASSLYRTYTGELFF	TGTGCCAGCAGCTTATATAGGACCTACACCGGGGAGCTGTTTTTT
NA	TRBV7-9	TRBJ1-5	NA	CASSPGGDGQPQHF	TGTGCCAGCAGCCCCGGAGGGGATGGTCAGCCCCAGCATTTT
many	TRBV20-1	TRBJ2-7	NA	CSAREGYPPYEQYF	TGCAGTGCTAGAGAGGGGTACCCTCCCTACGAGCAGTACTTC
many	TRBV7-2	TRBJ1-1	NA	CASSSQGPTEAFF	TGTGCCAGCAGCTCTCAAGGACCCACTGAAGCTTTCTTT
few	TRBV7-2	TRBJ2-1	TRBD1	CASSLGQVNEQFF	TGTGCCAGCAGCTTGGGACAGGTCAATGAGCAGTTCTTC